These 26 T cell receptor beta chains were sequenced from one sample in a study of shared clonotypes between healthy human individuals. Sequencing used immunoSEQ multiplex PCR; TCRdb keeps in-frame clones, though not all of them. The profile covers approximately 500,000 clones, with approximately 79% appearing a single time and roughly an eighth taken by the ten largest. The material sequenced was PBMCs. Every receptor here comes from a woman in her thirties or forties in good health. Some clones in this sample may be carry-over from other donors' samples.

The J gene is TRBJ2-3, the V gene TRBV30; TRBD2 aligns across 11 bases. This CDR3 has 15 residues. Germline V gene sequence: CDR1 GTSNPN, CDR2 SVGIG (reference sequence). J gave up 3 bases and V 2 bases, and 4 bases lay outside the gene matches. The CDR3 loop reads CAWSSSGRRTDTQYF. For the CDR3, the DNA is TGTGCCTGGAGTTCTAGCGGGAGGCGTACAGATACGCAGTATTTT. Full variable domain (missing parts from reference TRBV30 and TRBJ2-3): SQTIHQWPATLVQPVGSPLSLECTVEGTSNPNLYWYRQAAGRGLQLLFYSVGIGQISSEVPQNLSASRPQDRQFILSSKKLLLSDSGFYLCAWSSSGRRTDTQYFGPGTRLTVL.

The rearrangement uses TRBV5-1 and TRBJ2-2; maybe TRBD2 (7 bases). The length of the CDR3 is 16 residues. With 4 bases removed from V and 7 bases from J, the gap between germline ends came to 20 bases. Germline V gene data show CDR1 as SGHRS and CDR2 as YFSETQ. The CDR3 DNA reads TGCGCCAGCAGCCCGTACCGTGCGGGGGCGAACGGGGAGCTGTTTTTT. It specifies CASSPYRAGANGELFF.

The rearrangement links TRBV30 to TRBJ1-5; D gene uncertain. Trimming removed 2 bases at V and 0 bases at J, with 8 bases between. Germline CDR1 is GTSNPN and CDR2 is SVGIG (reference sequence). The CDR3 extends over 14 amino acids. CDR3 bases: TGTGCCTGGAGTAAACTGGATAGCAATCAGCCCCAGCATTTT. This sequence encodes CAWSKLDSNQPQHF.

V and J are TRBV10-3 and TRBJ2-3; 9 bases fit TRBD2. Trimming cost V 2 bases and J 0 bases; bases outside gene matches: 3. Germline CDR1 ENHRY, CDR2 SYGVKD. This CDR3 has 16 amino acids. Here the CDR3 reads CAISEGLATSTDTQYF. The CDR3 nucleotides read TGTGCCATCAGTGAGGGACTAGCGACTAGCACAGATACGCAGTATTTT.

DNA of the CDR3: TGCGCCAGCAGCCAAGCTTCCCTCCTAGCGGGCGTGGACAATGAGCAGTTCTTC. Its protein product is CASSQASLLAGVDNEQFF. This rearrangement joins TRBV4-3 to TRBJ2-1; 8 bases map to TRBD2. V shed 1 base, J shed 5 bases, and the junction held 13 bases outside the gene matches. In germline, CDR1 is LGHNA, CDR2 YSLEER. The CDR3 consists of 18 residues.

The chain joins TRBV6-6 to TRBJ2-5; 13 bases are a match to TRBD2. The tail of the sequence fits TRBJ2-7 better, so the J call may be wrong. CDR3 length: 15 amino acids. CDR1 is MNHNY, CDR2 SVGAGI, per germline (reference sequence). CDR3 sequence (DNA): TGTGCCAGCATCGGACTAGCGGGAGACGCCTACGAGCAGTACTTC. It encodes CASIGLAGDAYEQYF.

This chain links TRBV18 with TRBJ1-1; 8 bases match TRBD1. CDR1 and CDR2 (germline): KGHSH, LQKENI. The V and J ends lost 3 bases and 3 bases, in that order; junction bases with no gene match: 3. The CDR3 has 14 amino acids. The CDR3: CASSPQGAHTEAFF. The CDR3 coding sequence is TGTGCCAGCTCACCTCAGGGGGCACACACTGAAGCTTTCTTT.

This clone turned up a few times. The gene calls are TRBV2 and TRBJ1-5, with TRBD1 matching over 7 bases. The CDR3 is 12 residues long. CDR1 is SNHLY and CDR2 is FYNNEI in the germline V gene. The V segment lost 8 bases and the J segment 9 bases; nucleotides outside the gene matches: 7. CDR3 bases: TGTGCCAGCGCCCTGGACAGGCGGCCCCAGCATTTT. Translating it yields CASALDRRPQHF.

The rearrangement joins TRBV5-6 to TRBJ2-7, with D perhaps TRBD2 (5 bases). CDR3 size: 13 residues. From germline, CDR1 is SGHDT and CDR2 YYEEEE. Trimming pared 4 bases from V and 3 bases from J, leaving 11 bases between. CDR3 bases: TGTGCCAGCAGCCGGAACCGGGGCTACGAGCAGTACTTC. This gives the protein CASSRNRGYEQYF.

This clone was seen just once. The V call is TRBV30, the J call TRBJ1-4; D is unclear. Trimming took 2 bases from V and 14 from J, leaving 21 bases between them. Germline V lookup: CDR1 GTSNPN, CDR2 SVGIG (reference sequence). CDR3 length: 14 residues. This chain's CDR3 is CAWSPTGLRGKLFF. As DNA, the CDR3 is TGTGCCTGGAGTCCGACGGGCCTGCGGGGAAAGCTGTTTTTT.

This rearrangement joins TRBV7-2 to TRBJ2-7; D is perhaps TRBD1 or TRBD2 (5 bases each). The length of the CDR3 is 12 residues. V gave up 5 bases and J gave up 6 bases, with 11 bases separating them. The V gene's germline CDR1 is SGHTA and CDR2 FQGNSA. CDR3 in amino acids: CASSQGDAEQYF. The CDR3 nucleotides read TGTGCCAGCAGCCAAGGGGACGCCGAGCAGTACTTC. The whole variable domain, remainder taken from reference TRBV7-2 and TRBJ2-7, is GAGVSQSPSNKVTEKGKDVELRCDPISGHTALYWYRQSLGQGLEFLIYFQGNSAPDKSGLPSDRFSAERTGGSVSTLTIQRTQQEDSAVYLCASSQGDAEQYFGPGTRLTVT.

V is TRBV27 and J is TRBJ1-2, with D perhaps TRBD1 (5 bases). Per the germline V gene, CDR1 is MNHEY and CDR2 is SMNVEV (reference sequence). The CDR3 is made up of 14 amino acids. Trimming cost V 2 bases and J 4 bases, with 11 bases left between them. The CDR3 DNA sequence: TGTGCCAGCAGTTTAAGTCAGGGCGGCTATGGCTACACCTTC. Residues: CASSLSQGGYGYTF.

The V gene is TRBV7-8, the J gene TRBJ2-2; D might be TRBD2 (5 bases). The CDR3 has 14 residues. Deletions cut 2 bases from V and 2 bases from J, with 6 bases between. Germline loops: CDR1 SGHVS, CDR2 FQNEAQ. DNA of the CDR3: TGTGCCAGCAGCTTACTAGCCAACACCGGGGAGCTGTTTTTT. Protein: CASSLLANTGELFF.

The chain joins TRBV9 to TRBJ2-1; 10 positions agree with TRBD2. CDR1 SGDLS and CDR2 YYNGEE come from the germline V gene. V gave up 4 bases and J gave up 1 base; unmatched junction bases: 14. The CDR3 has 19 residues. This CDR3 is CASSPRWSGRAMSYNEQFF. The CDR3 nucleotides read TGTGCCAGCAGCCCCCGGTGGAGCGGGAGGGCCATGTCCTACAATGAGCAGTTCTTC.

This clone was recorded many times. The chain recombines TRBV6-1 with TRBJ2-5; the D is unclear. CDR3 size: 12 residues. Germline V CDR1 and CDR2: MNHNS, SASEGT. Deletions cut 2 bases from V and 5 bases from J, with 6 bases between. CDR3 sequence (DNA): TGTGCCAGCAGTGAATTGGAGGAGACCCAGTACTTC. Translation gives CASSELEETQYF.

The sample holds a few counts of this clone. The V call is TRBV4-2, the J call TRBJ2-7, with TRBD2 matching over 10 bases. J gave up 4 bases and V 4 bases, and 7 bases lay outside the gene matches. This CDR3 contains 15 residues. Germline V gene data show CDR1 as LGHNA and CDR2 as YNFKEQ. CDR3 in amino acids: CASSLSGLATYEQYF. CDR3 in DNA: TGTGCCAGCAGCCTATCGGGACTAGCGACTTACGAGCAGTACTTC.

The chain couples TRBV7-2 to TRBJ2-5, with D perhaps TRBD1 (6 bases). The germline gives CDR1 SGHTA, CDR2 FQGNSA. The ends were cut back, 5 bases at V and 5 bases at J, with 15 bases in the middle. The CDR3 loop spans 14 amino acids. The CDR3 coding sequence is TGTGCCAGCAGCGCCCGACAGGAGTGGGAGACCCAGTACTTC. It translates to CASSARQEWETQYF.

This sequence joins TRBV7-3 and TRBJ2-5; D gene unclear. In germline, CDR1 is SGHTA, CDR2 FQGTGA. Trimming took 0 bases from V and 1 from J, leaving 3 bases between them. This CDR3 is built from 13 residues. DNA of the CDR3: TGTGCCAGCAGCTTAACTACCCAAGAGACCCAGTACTTC. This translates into CASSLTTQETQYF.

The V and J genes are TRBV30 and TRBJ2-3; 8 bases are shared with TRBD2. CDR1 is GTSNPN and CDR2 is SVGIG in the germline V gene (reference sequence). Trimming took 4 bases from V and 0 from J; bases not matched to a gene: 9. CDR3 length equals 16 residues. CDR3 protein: CAWTPREGGSTDTQYF. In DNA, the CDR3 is TGTGCCTGGACCCCCCGGGAGGGAGGTAGCACAGATACGCAGTATTTT.

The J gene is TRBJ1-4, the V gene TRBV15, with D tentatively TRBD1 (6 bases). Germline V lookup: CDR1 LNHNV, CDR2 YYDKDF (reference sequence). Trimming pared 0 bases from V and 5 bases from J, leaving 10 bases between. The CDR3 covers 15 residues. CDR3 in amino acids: CATSRDSDRNEKLFF. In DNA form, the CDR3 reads TGTGCCACCAGCAGAGATAGTGACAGGAATGAAAAACTGTTTTTT.

DNA of the CDR3: TGTGCCAGCAGCCGAAGAGGACTAGCGGGAACGAAAGATACGCAGTATTTT. This sequence encodes CASSRRGLAGTKDTQYF. The V and J genes are TRBV7-9 and TRBJ2-3; 12 bases agree with TRBD2. The CDR3 sequence is 17 residues long. Germline CDR1 and CDR2: SEHNR and FQNEAQ (reference sequence). The V and J ends lost 5 bases and 5 bases, in that order; junction bases with no gene match: 11. The full variable domain, its missing parts supplied by reference TRBV7-9 and TRBJ2-3, is DTGVSQNPRHKITKRGQNVTFRCDPISEHNRLYWYRQTLGQGPEFLTYFQNEAQLEKSRLLSDRFSAERPKGSFSTLEIQRTEQGDSAMYLCASSRRGLAGTKDTQYFGPGTRLTVL.

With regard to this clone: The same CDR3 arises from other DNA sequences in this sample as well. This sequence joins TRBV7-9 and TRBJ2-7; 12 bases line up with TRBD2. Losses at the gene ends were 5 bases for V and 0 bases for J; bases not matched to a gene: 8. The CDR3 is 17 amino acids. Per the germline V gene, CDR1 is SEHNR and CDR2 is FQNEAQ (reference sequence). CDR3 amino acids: CASSAGLAGTSSYEQYF. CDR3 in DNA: TGTGCCAGCAGCGCCGGACTAGCGGGAACTAGCTCCTACGAGCAGTACTTC. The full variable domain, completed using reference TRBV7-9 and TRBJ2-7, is DTGVSQNPRHKITKRGQNVTFRCDPISEHNRLYWYRQTLGQGPEFLTYFQNEAQLEKSRLLSDRFSAERPKGSFSTLEIQRTEQGDSAMYLCASSAGLAGTSSYEQYFGPGTRLTVT.

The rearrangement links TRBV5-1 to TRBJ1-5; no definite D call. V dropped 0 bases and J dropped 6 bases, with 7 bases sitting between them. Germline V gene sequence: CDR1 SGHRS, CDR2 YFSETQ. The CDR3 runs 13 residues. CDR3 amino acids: CASSLERGQPQHF. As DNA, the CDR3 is TGCGCCAGCAGCTTGGAACGCGGTCAGCCCCAGCATTTT.

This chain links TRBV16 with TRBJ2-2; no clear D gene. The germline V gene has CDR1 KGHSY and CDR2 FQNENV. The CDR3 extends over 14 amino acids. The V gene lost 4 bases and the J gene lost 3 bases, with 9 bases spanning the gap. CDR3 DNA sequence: TGTGCCAGCAGCCCTAAGTTGGACACCGGGGAGCTGTTTTTT. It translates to CASSPKLDTGELFF.

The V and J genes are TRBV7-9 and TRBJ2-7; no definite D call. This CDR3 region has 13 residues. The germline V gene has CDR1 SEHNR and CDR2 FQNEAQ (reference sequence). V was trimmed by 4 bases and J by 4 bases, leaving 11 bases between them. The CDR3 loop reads CASSSPGPYEQYF. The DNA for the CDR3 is TGTGCCAGCAGCTCCCCGGGCCCGTACGAGCAGTACTTC.

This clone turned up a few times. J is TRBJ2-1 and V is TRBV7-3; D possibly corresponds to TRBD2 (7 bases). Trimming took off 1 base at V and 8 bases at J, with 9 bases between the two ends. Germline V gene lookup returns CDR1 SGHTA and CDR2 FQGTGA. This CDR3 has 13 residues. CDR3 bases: TGTGCCAGCAGCTTAAGGGGGGGCTATGAGCAGTTCTTC. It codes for CASSLRGGYEQFF.